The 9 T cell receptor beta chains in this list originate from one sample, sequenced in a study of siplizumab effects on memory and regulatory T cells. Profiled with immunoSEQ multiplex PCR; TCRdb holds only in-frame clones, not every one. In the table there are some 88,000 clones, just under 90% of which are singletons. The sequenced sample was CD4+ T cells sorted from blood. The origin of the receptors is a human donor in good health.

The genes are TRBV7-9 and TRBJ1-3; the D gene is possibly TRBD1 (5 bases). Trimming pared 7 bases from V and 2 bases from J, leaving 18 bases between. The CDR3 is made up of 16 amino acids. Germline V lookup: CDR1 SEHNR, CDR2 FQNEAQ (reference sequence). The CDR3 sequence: CASTRSGGTAGNTIYF. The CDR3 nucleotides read TGTGCCAGCACCCGATCGGGGGGAACGGCTGGAAACACCATATATTTT.

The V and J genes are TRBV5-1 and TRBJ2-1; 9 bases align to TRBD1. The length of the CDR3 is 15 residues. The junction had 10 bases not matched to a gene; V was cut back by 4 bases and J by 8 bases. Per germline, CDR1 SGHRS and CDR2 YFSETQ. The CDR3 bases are TGCGCCAGCAGCAGCCGGGACAGGGCCGCGGATGAGCAGTTCTTC. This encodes CASSSRDRAADEQFF.

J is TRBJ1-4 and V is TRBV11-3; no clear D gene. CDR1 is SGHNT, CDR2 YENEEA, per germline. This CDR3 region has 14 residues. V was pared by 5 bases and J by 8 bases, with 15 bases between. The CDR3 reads CASSKTAFGEKLFF. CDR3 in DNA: TGTGCCAGCAGCAAGACGGCCTTCGGGGAAAAACTGTTTTTT. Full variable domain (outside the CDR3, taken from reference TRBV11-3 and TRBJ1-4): EAGVVQSPRYKIIEKKQPVAFWCNPISGHNTLYWYLQNLGQGPELLIRYENEEAVDDSQLPKDRFSAERLKGVDSTLKIQPAELGDSAVYLCASSKTAFGEKLFFGSGTQLSVL.

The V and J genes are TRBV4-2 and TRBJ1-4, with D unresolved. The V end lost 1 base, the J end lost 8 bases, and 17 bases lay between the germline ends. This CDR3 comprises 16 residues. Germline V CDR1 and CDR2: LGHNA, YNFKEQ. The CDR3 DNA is TGTGCCAGCAGCCAAGTCCTAAGGAACCCCTCAGAAAAACTGTTTTTT. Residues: CASSQVLRNPSEKLFF.

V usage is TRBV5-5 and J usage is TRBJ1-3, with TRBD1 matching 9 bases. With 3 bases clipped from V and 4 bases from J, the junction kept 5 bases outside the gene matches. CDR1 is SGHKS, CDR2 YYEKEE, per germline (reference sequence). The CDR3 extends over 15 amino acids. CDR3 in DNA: TGTGCCAGCAGCTGGGACAGGGCGGACGGAAACACCATATATTTT. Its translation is CASSWDRADGNTIYF.

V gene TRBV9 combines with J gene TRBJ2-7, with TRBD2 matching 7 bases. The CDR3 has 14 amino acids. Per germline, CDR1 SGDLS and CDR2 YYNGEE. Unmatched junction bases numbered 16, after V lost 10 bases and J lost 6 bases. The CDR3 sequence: CASAKASGAFEQYF. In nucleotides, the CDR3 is TGTGCCTCGGCAAAGGCCAGCGGGGCCTTCGAGCAGTACTTC.

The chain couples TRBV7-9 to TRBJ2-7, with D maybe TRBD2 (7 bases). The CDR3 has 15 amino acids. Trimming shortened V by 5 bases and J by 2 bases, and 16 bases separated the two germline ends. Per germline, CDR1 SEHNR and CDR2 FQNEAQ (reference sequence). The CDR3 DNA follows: TGTGCCAGCAGCAATGTGGGGGGGCGAACCTACGAGCAGTACTTC. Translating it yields CASSNVGGRTYEQYF.

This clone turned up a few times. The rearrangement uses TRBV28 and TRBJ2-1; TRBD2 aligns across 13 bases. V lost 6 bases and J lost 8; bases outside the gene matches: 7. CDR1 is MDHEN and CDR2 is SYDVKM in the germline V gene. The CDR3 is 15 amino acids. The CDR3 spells CASRPTSGRVYEQFF. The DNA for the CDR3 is TGTGCCAGCAGGCCTACTAGCGGGAGGGTCTATGAGCAGTTCTTC.

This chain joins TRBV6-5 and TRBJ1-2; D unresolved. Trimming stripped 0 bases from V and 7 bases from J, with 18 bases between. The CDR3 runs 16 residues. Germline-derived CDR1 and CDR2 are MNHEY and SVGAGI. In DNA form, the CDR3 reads TGTGCCAGCAGTTACTCGATGGGCTCGGGAATCGGTGGCTACACCTTC. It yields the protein CASSYSMGSGIGGYTF.